This T cell receptor beta chain emerged from a study of blood T cell repertoires in COVID-19. The CDR3 is made up of 11 amino acids. Looked up from germline, CDR1 is SGDLS and CDR2 is YYNGEE. Trimming pared 3 bases from V and 11 bases from J, leaving 11 bases between. Clones were sequenced by immunoSEQ multiplex PCR, and TCRdb holds only the in-frame ones, with some missing. The data contain 300,000 to 350,000 clones, more than 70% of them singletons. The clonotype was recovered from a woman younger than 45 with COVID-19, enrolled during active disease. This chain joins TRBV9 and TRBJ1-1; TRBD1 might be the D (5 bases). The sample consisted of peripheral blood. As DNA, the CDR3 is TGTGCCAGCAGCGCTCAGGGTAGGGCTTTCTTT. Translating gives CASSAQGRAFF.